Listed below are T cell receptor beta chains from one sample, sequenced in a study of graft-versus-host responses after intestinal transplantation. The assay was immunoSEQ multiplex PCR, and TCRdb's table has in-frame clones only and misses some. The sample holds around 37,000 clones, around 90% seen once. This specimen consisted of ileum tissue, obtained around 190 days after intestinal transplant. These receptors were collected from a human patient who received an intestinal transplant, so some T cells may come from the graft donor. Each CDR3 is given with its conserved first and last residue. The D gene is left open where the match is weak. Rows may omit the clone size; those that give it use once, few, many or a size class.

NA	NA	TRBV5-1	TRBJ2-1	CASSGGRYSYNEQFF	TGCGCCAGCAGCGGGGGACGCTACTCCTACAATGAGCAGTTCTTC
NA	TRBD2	TRBV2	TRBJ2-3	CASSERGLAGGRIDTQYF	TGTGCCAGCAGTGAAAGAGGGCTAGCGGGGGGGCGGATTGATACGCAGTATTTT
NA	TRBD1	TRBV28	TRBJ2-7	CASTPRTGAYEQYF	TGTGCCAGCACCCCAAGGACAGGGGCCTACGAGCAGTACTTC
once	TRBD1	TRBV6-5	TRBJ1-5	CATRDRWSQPQHF	TGTGCCACACGGGACAGGTGGTCTCAGCCCCAGCATTTT
NA	TRBD1	TRBV28	TRBJ2-7	CASREQGAFSHEQYF	TGTGCCAGCAGAGAACAGGGGGCGTTTTCTCACGAGCAGTACTTC
NA	NA	TRBV9	TRBJ1-2	CASSVAPDYGYTF	TGTGCCAGCAGCGTAGCTCCAGACTATGGCTACACCTTC
NA	NA	TRBV9	TRBJ1-2	CASSVDINYGYTF	TGTGCCAGCAGCGTCGACATTAACTATGGCTACACCTTC
NA	NA	TRBV19	TRBJ1-3	CASSTRTGNTIYF	TGTGCCAGTAGTACCCGGACTGGAAACACCATATATTTT
NA	NA	TRBV14	TRBJ1-2	CASSRRTEILYGYTF	TGTGCCAGCAGCCGAAGAACAGAAATCCTCTATGGCTACACCTTC
NA	NA	TRBV10-3	TRBJ2-2	CAISASLGTGELFF	TGTGCCATCAGTGCTTCCCTGGGCACCGGGGAGCTGTTTTTT
NA	TRBD2	TRBV10-1	TRBJ2-4	CASSESMSQGGNIQYF	TGCGCCAGCAGTGAGTCGATGTCCCAGGGAGGGAACATTCAGTACTTC